The 8 T cell receptor beta chains presented below share a single source sample, sequenced in a study of T cell changes during pregnancy in multiple sclerosis. Profiled with immunoSEQ multiplex PCR; TCRdb holds only in-frame clones, not every one. Found here are approximately 120,000 clones, about 95% of them singletons; the top ten hold over 0.35%. Sequenced material: peripheral blood, taken after pregnancy. The receptors here all came from a female donor with multiple sclerosis, enrolled in a pregnancy study.

The V and J genes are TRBV5-1 and TRBJ1-1; D not certain. CDR3 length: 14 amino acids. Germline V gives CDR1 SGHRS, CDR2 YFSETQ. The V and J ends lost 4 bases and 4 bases respectively, with 14 bases between them. This chain's CDR3 is CASSVDLRSTEAFF. CDR3 nucleotides: TGCGCCAGCAGCGTGGACCTAAGGAGCACTGAAGCTTTCTTT.

This clone has a single count. The chain links TRBV13 to TRBJ2-7; 7 nucleotides match TRBD1. V lost 5 bases and J lost 6; bases outside the gene matches: 7. Germline V lookup: CDR1 PRHDT, CDR2 FYEKMQ (reference sequence). CDR3 length: 13 amino acids. For the CDR3, the DNA is TGTGCCAGCAGCCGAACAGGGGATCGCGAGCAGTACTTC. Translation: CASSRTGDREQYF.

The rearrangement joins TRBV30 to TRBJ1-1; TRBD1 matches 7 bases. V lost 7 bases to trimming and J lost 0 bases; unmatched junction nucleotides: 2. Per germline, CDR1 GTSNPN and CDR2 SVGIG (reference sequence). This CDR3 spans 12 amino acids. The CDR3 bases are TGTGCCTTGACAGGGATGAACACTGAAGCTTTCTTT. Its translation is CALTGMNTEAFF.

This chain links TRBV6-5 with TRBJ2-7, with D possibly TRBD1 on 6 matching bases. CDR1 MNHEY and CDR2 SVGAGI come from the germline V gene. This CDR3 is 12 amino acids long. V lost 9 bases and J 6 bases, leaving 15 bases between the germline ends. Here the CDR3 reads CASQTGLSEQYF. DNA of the CDR3: TGTGCCAGTCAGACAGGTTTGAGCGAGCAGTACTTC.

The J gene is TRBJ2-1, the V gene TRBV4-2; 13 bases fit TRBD2. This CDR3 has 15 amino acids. Trimming at V came to 4 bases and at J to 8 bases, leaving 5 bases not matched to a gene. The germline V gene has CDR1 LGHNA and CDR2 YNFKEQ. The CDR3 here is CASSPRTSGSDEQFF. In DNA, the CDR3 is TGTGCCAGCAGCCCACGGACTAGCGGGAGTGATGAGCAGTTCTTC.

The gene calls are TRBV6-6 and TRBJ2-7, with no clear D. Germline loops: CDR1 MNHNY, CDR2 SVGAGI (reference sequence). The V gene lost 5 bases and the J gene lost 4 bases, with 9 bases spanning the gap. The CDR3 has 12 residues. CDR3 sequence: CASSPIKYEQYF. The DNA of the CDR3 is TGTGCCAGCAGTCCTATAAAGTACGAGCAGTACTTC.

This sequence joins TRBV4-3 and TRBJ2-1, with 8 bases fitting TRBD1. Germline-derived CDR1 and CDR2 are LGHNA and YSLEER. CDR3 size: 15 residues. V dropped 2 bases and J dropped 5; count of bases not matched to a gene: 5. The CDR3: CASSQTGGWNNEQFF. The CDR3, as DNA: TGCGCCAGCAGCCAAACAGGGGGGTGGAACAATGAGCAGTTCTTC.

The chain couples TRBV19 to TRBJ2-7; the match to TRBD1 covers 10 bases. The CDR3 sequence is 15 residues long. The germline gives CDR1 LNHDA, CDR2 SQIVND (reference sequence). V gave up 3 bases and J gave up 2 bases; unmatched junction bases: 4. As DNA, the CDR3 is TGTGCCAGTAGTATCATGGGGACAGGGGCCTACGAGCAGTACTTC. It is translated as CASSIMGTGAYEQYF.